This is a list of T cell receptor beta chains from one sample in a study of blood T cell repertoires in COVID-19. Some clones are missing from TCRdb's copy, which holds only in-frame ones; the method was immunoSEQ multiplex PCR. Seen here are approximately 150,000 clones, 90% observed once, and the top ten hold 18%. The sequenced sample consisted of peripheral blood. These receptors were taken from a man between 60 and 75 years old with active or convalescent COVID-19. The CDR3 runs from the conserved cysteine through the conserved F or W. The D gene is left open where the match is weak. The size of a clone is reported for some rows only, either as once, few or many, or as a class for expanded clones.

V	size	D	J	DNA	CDR3
TRBV30	NA	NA	TRBJ1-6	TGTGCCTGGAGCCGTGGGGCGAGCTCCTATAATTCACCCCTCCACTTT	CAWSRGASSYNSPLHF
TRBV18	NA	TRBD1	TRBJ1-1	TGTGCCAGCTCACTTAACCCCCAGGGGGCGGGTTACACTGAAGCTTTCTTT	CASSLNPQGAGYTEAFF
TRBV5-6	NA	TRBD1	TRBJ1-2	TGTGCCAGCAGCTGGACAGGCGTTTTCACCTTC	CASSWTGVFTF
TRBV27	NA	NA	TRBJ2-1	TGTGCCAGCAGCGATACAGGATATTTTGAGCAGTTCTTC	CASSDTGYFEQFF
TRBV18	NA	NA	TRBJ2-3	TGTGCCAGCTCACCACCCGGGGGTACGACAGATACGCAGTATTTT	CASSPPGGTTDTQYF
TRBV21-1	NA	NA	TRBJ1-2	TGTGCCAGCAGCAAAAGTAATGGGACAGGGGATTGTGGCTACACCTTC	CASSKSNGTGDCGYTF
TRBV28	once	NA	TRBJ1-2	TGTGCCAGCAGTTTCCGGGACTATGGCTACACCTTC	CASSFRDYGYTF
TRBV18	NA	TRBD2	TRBJ2-1	TGTGCCAGCTCACCACGGACTAGTCCCAATGAGCAGTTCTTC	CASSPRTSPNEQFF
TRBV11-3	NA	TRBD1	TRBJ1-2	TGTGCCAGCAGCGCGGCTACAGGGGGAGGCTACACCTTC	CASSAATGGGYTF
TRBV6-5	NA	NA	TRBJ2-7	TGTGCCAGCAGACCTGACCCCGACAGACTCTACGAGCAGTACTTC	CASRPDPDRLYEQYF
TRBV6-5	NA	NA	TRBJ1-5	TGTGCCAGCAGGGGCGGGGTCGGGCAGCCCCAGCATTTT	CASRGGVGQPQHF
TRBV12-5	few	TRBD2	TRBJ2-7	TGTGCTAGTGGTTTGGTGCAAAAAACCGGGACTAGCGGGCGATTCTACGAGCAGTACTTC	CASGLVQKTGTSGRFYEQYF
TRBV6-5	NA	TRBD1	TRBJ1-4	TGTGCCAGCAGTCGAGGGGACAGGGTGAGAGAAAAACTGTTTTTT	CASSRGDRVREKLFF
TRBV9	NA	TRBD2	TRBJ2-3	TGTGCCAGCAGCGTCGGGGGGTTCACAGATACGCAGTATTTT	CASSVGGFTDTQYF
TRBV10-3	NA	TRBD1	TRBJ1-1	TGTGCCATCAGGGGATCAGGGGGTCGCGCTGAAGCTTTCTTT	CAIRGSGGRAEAFF
TRBV18	NA	NA	TRBJ1-6	TGTGCCAGCTCACCCTCGGGGAATTCACCCCTCCACTTT	CASSPSGNSPLHF
TRBV6-5	few	TRBD1	TRBJ1-1	TGTGCCAGCAGCATAGGGACAGGGAGTGGGGCTGAAGCTTTCTTT	CASSIGTGSGAEAFF
TRBV18	NA	TRBD1	TRBJ1-2	TGTGCCAGCTCACCACCTCTCGGGACAGCCTATGGCTACACCTTC	CASSPPLGTAYGYTF
TRBV3-1/TRBV3-2	once	NA	TRBJ2-4	TGTGCCAGCAGCCAGACACAGGTAGCCAAAAACATTCAGTACTTC	CASSQTQVAKNIQYF
TRBV4-1	NA	NA	TRBJ1-4	TGCGCCAGCAGCCAAGAATGGGGCGGAACTAATGAAAAACTGTTTTTT	CASSQEWGGTNEKLFF
TRBV5-1	NA	NA	TRBJ1-5	TGCGCCAGCAGCTTGGCCGGAGGTAATCAGCCCCAGCATTTT	CASSLAGGNQPQHF
TRBV6-1	NA	TRBD1	TRBJ1-2	TGTGCCAGCAGTGAAGTTCAGGGGGCCTCCTATGGCTACACCTTC	CASSEVQGASYGYTF
TRBV6-1	NA	NA	TRBJ1-4	TGTGCCAGCAGTGAAGGGACAGATGAAAAACTGTTTTTT	CASSEGTDEKLFF
TRBV6-4	NA	TRBD2	TRBJ2-2	TGTGCCAGCAAGCGGGGGGACACCGGGGAGCTGTTTTTT	CASKRGDTGELFF
TRBV12-3/TRBV12-4	NA	NA	TRBJ1-2	TGTGCCAGCACCGTCGGAGGCGGTCGGCCCGGCACCTTC	CASTVGGGRPGTF
TRBV3-1/TRBV3-2	NA	TRBD2	TRBJ2-3	TGTGCCAGCAGCCTGCAGCGGGGAGCGGAAACAGATACGCAGTATTTT	CASSLQRGAETDTQYF
TRBV14	NA	NA	TRBJ1-2	TGTGCCAGCAGCCGGGCGGGGTTAAATAACTATGGCTACACCTTC	CASSRAGLNNYGYTF
TRBV4-1	NA	NA	TRBJ1-5	TGCGCCAGCAGCCAATACCCGGGGGTAAGCAATCAGCCCCAGCATTTT	CASSQYPGVSNQPQHF
TRBV7-9	NA	TRBD1	TRBJ1-2	TGTGCCAGCAGCTACGGGACAGTTCGCGGCTACACCTTC	CASSYGTVRGYTF
TRBV4-1	NA	NA	TRBJ2-3	TGCGCCAGCAGCCAAGATCGTCAGGGAAGGACAGATACGCAGTATTTT	CASSQDRQGRTDTQYF
TRBV5-8	NA	NA	TRBJ2-5	TGTGCCAGCAGCTTCCAGGAGACCCAGTACTTC	CASSFQETQYF
TRBV6-4	NA	NA	TRBJ1-1	TGTGCCAGCAGTCGGACTTTGGACACTGAAGCTTTCTTT	CASSRTLDTEAFF
TRBV2	NA	NA	TRBJ1-5	TGTGCCAGCAGTCTTGGACAGCGCAATCAGCCCCAGCATTTT	CASSLGQRNQPQHF
TRBV3-1/TRBV3-2	NA	TRBD2	TRBJ2-2	TGTGCCAGCAGCTATAAGCAAGGCGGGGGGAACACCGGGGAGCTGTTTTTT	CASSYKQGGGNTGELFF
TRBV4-1	NA	TRBD1	TRBJ2-2	TGCGCCAGCAGCCAAGAGGGGCCTGGGACAGCGAACACCGGGGAGCTGTTTTTT	CASSQEGPGTANTGELFF
TRBV7-8	NA	TRBD1	TRBJ2-1	TGTGCCAGCAGCTTAGTAGGGGGCAGGAGCTCCTACAATGAGCAGTTCTTC	CASSLVGGRSSYNEQFF
TRBV7-2	once	TRBD1	TRBJ2-1	TGTGCCAGCAGCTTAGGGTACGGAGACAGGGTGTTTGATGAGCAGTTCTTC	CASSLGYGDRVFDEQFF
TRBV7-9	NA	NA	TRBJ1-4	TGTGCCAGCAGCCCAGACAGTTTTAATGAAAAACTGTTTTTT	CASSPDSFNEKLFF
TRBV14	NA	TRBD1	TRBJ1-2	TGTGCCAGCAGCCATGAAGGGGGCCGGGGCTACACCTTC	CASSHEGGRGYTF
TRBV7-9	NA	NA	TRBJ2-1	TGTGCCAGCAGCCAAAACCAACAGCTGAGCTCCTACAATGAGCAGTTCTTC	CASSQNQQLSSYNEQFF
TRBV19	NA	TRBD2	TRBJ2-7	TGTGCCAGTAGTATAGTAGCGGGCAAGCTCTACGAGCAGTACTTC	CASSIVAGKLYEQYF
TRBV21-1	NA	NA	TRBJ2-6	TGTGCCAGCAGCAAAGACCTGACAGGGATCGGCGCTGGGGCCAACGTCCTGACTTTC	CASSKDLTGIGAGANVLTF
TRBV7-8	NA	TRBD1	TRBJ1-2	TGTGCCAGCAGCTTATCCGGACAGGGGTGGTTTGGCTACACCTTC	CASSLSGQGWFGYTF
TRBV2	NA	TRBD1	TRBJ1-3	TGTGCCAGCAGAATCCGACAGGGGGCGATTGGAAACACCATATATTTT	CASRIRQGAIGNTIYF
TRBV12-5	NA	NA	TRBJ1-2	TGTGCTAGCGGCCCGCAGGGATCTCAGTATGGCTACACCTTC	CASGPQGSQYGYTF
TRBV28	NA	TRBD2	TRBJ2-3	TGTGCCAGCAGTTCTGCTAGCGGGAGGGCGAGTACGCAGTATTTT	CASSSASGRASTQYF
TRBV24-1	NA	TRBD2	TRBJ2-3	TGTGCCACCAGTGATTCTGGTAGCGGGGGACCCACAGATACGCAGTATTTT	CATSDSGSGGPTDTQYF
TRBV29-1	NA	NA	TRBJ1-3	TGCAGCGTTTCGACAGACAGGAGCTCTGGAAACACCATATATTTT	CSVSTDRSSGNTIYF
TRBV28	NA	NA	TRBJ2-2	TGTGCCAGCACCTCGACTAGAAACACCGGGGAGCTGTTTTTT	CASTSTRNTGELFF
TRBV5-1	NA	NA	TRBJ1-1	TGCGCCAGCAGCTTGGTCAGGGGAAGCACTGAAGCTTTCTTT	CASSLVRGSTEAFF
TRBV19	once	NA	TRBJ1-1	TGTGCCAGTAGTATAATCCCAGCGGACACTGAAGCTTTCTTT	CASSIIPADTEAFF
TRBV2	NA	TRBD1	TRBJ1-4	TGTGCCAGCAGGGGACTCTCAGGGGGGGAAAAACTGTTTTTT	CASRGLSGGEKLFF
TRBV9	NA	NA	TRBJ1-3	TGTGCCAGCAGCGAGAGGGGGTTGACTGGAAACACCATATATTTT	CASSERGLTGNTIYF